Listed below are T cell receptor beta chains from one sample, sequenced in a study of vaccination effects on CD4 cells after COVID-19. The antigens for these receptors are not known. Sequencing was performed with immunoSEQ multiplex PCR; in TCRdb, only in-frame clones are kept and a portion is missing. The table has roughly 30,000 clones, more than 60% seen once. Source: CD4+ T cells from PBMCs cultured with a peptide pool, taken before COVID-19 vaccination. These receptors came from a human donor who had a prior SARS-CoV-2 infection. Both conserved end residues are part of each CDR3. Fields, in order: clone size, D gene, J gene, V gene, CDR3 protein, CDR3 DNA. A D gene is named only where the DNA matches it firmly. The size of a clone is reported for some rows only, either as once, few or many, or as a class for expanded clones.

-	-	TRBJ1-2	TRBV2	CASSGWDNGYTF	TGTGCCAGCAGTGGGTGGGACAACGGCTACACCTTC
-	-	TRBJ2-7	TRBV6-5	CASTPPGGPYEQYF	TGTGCCAGCACCCCCCCTGGGGGGCCCTACGAGCAGTACTTC
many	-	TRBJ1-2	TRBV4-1	CASSGSGNYGYTF	TGCGCCAGCAGCGGGTCTGGGAACTATGGCTACACCTTC
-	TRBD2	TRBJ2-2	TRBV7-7	CASSPSSGRTGELFF	TGTGCTAGCAGCCCCTCTAGCGGGAGGACCGGGGAGCTGTTTTTT
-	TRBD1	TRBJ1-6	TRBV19	CASSRDSFDNSPLHF	TGTGCCAGTAGTAGGGACAGCTTCGATAATTCACCCCTCCACTTT
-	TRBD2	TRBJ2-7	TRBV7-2	CASSFRWDSVGGEQYF	TGTGCCAGCAGCTTCCGGTGGGACTCCGTGGGGGGGGAGCAGTACTTC
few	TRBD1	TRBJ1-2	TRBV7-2	CASSSGVGWGQNYGYTF	TGTGCCAGCAGCTCAGGAGTAGGGTGGGGACAGAACTATGGCTACACCTTC
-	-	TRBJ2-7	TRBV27	CASSLLGGEKSYEQYF	TGTGCCAGCAGTTTATTGGGGGGAGAGAAATCCTACGAGCAGTACTTC
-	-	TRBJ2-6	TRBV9	CASSLTGTGANVLTF	TGTGCCAGCAGCTTAACAGGGACTGGGGCCAACGTCCTGACTTTC
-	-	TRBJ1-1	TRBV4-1	CASSRPLPKPPTDLNTEAFF	TGCGCCAGCAGCCGCCCGCTGCCAAAGCCCCCGACAGACCTGAACACTGAAGCTTTCTTT
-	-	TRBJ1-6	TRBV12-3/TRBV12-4	CASSLAGWSPLHF	TGTGCCAGCAGTTTGGCAGGGTGGTCACCCCTCCACTTT
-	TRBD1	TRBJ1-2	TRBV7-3	CASSPTPGTGMPLLF	TGTGCCAGCAGCCCGACCCCCGGGACAGGGATGCCCTTACTCTTC
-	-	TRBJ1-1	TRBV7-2	CASSLGGRALNTEAFF	TGTGCCAGCAGCTTAGGGGGCAGGGCCCTGAACACTGAAGCTTTCTTT